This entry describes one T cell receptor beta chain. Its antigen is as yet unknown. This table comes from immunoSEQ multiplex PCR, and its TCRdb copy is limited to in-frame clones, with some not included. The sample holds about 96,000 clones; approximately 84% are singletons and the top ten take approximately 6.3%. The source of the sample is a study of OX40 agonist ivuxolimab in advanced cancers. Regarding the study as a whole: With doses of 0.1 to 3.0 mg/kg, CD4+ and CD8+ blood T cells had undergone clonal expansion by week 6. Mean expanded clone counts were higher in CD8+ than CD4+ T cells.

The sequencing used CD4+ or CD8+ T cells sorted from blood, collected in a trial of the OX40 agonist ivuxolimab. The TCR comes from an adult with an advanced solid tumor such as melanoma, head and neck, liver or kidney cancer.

The CDR3 here is CASAEQGAHTEAFF. The CDR3 DNA is TGTGCCAGCGCGGAACAGGGGGCCCACACTGAAGCTTTCTTT. The J gene is TRBJ1-1, the V gene TRBV5-6; 9 positions match TRBD1. CDR1 and CDR2 (germline): SGHDT, YYEEEE. The CDR3 consists of 14 residues. J lost 3 bases, V lost 7 bases, and 7 bases had no gene match.